One and the same sample provided the 14 T cell receptor beta chains below, sequenced in a study of T cell responses to AZD1222 COVID-19 vaccine. Libraries were prepared by immunoSEQ multiplex PCR; TCRdb keeps only in-frame clonotypes and omits some of them. Found here are 120,000 or so clones, around 89% of them singletons; the top ten hold roughly 1.5%. The source was peripheral blood, collected on day 0 of AZD1222 vaccination. These receptors were taken from an adult in good health.

The chain couples TRBV3-1 (or the pseudogene TRBV3-2) to TRBJ2-2; D might be TRBD1 (5 bases). The CDR3 spans 16 residues. With 0 bases removed from V and 5 bases from J, the gap between germline ends came to 13 bases. Germline CDR1 is LGHDT and CDR2 is YNNKEL (reference sequence). CDR3 sequence: CASSQDHQGETGELFF. The CDR3 region has the DNA TGTGCCAGCAGCCAAGATCACCAGGGTGAGACCGGGGAGCTGTTTTTT.

The chain is built from TRBV2 and TRBJ2-2, with 13 bases matching TRBD2. The CDR3 is 14 residues long. V was pared by 6 bases and J by 11 bases, with 6 bases of the junction left unmatched. The germline V gene encodes CDR1 SNHLY and CDR2 FYNNEI. The CDR3 nucleotides read TGTGCCAGCAGGATCGGGACTAGCGGGATCGAGCTGTTTTTT. Protein sequence: CASRIGTSGIELFF.

J is TRBJ2-7 and V is TRBV2; no clear D. CDR3 length: 14 residues. The germline gives CDR1 SNHLY, CDR2 FYNNEI. The V gene lost 2 bases and the J gene lost 4 bases, with 12 bases spanning the gap. The CDR3 is CASSESDGPYEQYF. CDR3 DNA sequence: TGTGCCAGCAGTGAATCTGACGGTCCATACGAGCAGTACTTC.

The chain employs TRBV4-2 and TRBJ1-1; possible D gene TRBD1, 6 bases. Germline V gives CDR1 LGHNA, CDR2 YNFKEQ. The CDR3 extends over 15 amino acids. The V end was cut by 3 bases, the J end by 0 bases, with 11 bases between. CDR3: CASSQEQGLNTEAFF. In nucleotides, the CDR3 is TGTGCCAGCAGCCAGGAACAGGGCTTGAACACTGAAGCTTTCTTT.

This chain connects TRBV21-1 to TRBJ1-5; the table names TRBD1, a call not compared with the DNA. TRBV21-1 is marked as a pseudogene. The CDR3 is 19 residues long. CDR3 in amino acids: CASSLRGRQLYDSNQPQHF. CDR3 nucleotide sequence: TGTGCCAGCAGCCTGAGGGGGAGACAGCTTTATGATAGCAATCAGCCCCAGCATTTT.

The sample holds a few counts of this clone. The rearrangement links TRBV7-3 to TRBJ1-2, with 7 nucleotides matching TRBD1. Germline V gene lookup returns CDR1 SGHTA and CDR2 FQGTGA. This CDR3 is 15 amino acids long. V shed 5 bases, J shed 3 bases, and the junction held 9 bases outside the gene matches. CDR3 in DNA: TGTGCCAGCAGCCCCGGGACAGATGGCGACTATGGCTACACCTTC. Its protein product is CASSPGTDGDYGYTF.

The chain combines TRBV10-3 with TRBJ2-7, with TRBD1 matching 12 bases. After removal of 6 bases from V and 4 bases from J, the junction contained 4 bases not matched to a gene. The CDR3 spans 14 residues. The germline V gene encodes CDR1 ENHRY and CDR2 SYGVKD. CDR3 bases: TGTGCCATCAGACCGGGACAGGGGGCTTACGAGCAGTACTTC. This translates into CAIRPGQGAYEQYF.

V and J are TRBV15 and TRBJ1-3, with D unclear. The germline V gene has CDR1 LNHNV and CDR2 YYDKDF (reference sequence). V was shortened by 0 bases and J by 4 bases, with 13 bases between the two germline ends. CDR3 length: 16 residues. The CDR3 nucleotides read TGTGCCACCAGCAGAGATTACGCCGACCTCGGAAACACCATATATTTT. This encodes CATSRDYADLGNTIYF.

The chain couples TRBV15 to TRBJ1-6; D unclear. The CDR3 covers 14 residues. CDR1 LNHNV and CDR2 YYDKDF come from the germline V gene (reference sequence). V was cut by 0 bases and J by 9 bases, with 9 bases left in between. CDR3 bases: TGTGCCACCAGCAGAGATCGGGGTGGTTCACCCCTCCACTTT. Its translation is CATSRDRGGSPLHF. Full variable domain (rest looked up from reference TRBV15 and TRBJ1-6): DAMVIQNPRYQVTQFGKPVTLSCSQTLNHNVMYWYQQKSSQAPKLLFHYYDKDFNNEADTPDNFQSRRPNTSFCFLDIRSPGLGDTAMYLCATSRDRGGSPLHFGNGTRLTVT.

V is TRBV7-2 and J is TRBJ2-5, with D possibly being TRBD2 (6 bases). With 6 bases removed from V and 2 bases from J, the gap between germline ends came to 16 bases. CDR1 is SGHTA, CDR2 FQGNSA, per germline. The CDR3 consists of 15 residues. The CDR3 nucleotides read TGTGCCAGCAGGGAACAGGTAGCGGAACAAGAGACCCAGTACTTC. Its protein is CASREQVAEQETQYF. The complete variable domain, with remaining parts taken from reference TRBV7-2 and TRBJ2-5, reads GAGVSQSPSNKVTEKGKDVELRCDPISGHTALYWYRQSLGQGLEFLIYFQGNSAPDKSGLPSDRFSAERTGGSVSTLTIQRTQQEDSAVYLCASREQVAEQETQYFGPGTRLLVL.

This chain connects TRBV27 to TRBJ2-3; 9 positions match TRBD2. Unmatched junction bases numbered 7, after V lost 8 bases and J lost 4 bases. Germline CDR1 and CDR2: MNHEY and SMNVEV (reference sequence). This CDR3 region has 14 residues. The CDR3 region has the DNA TGTGCCAGCCGCGTAGCGGGAGTATCAGATACGCAGTATTTT. Encoded protein: CASRVAGVSDTQYF.

The chain combines TRBV9 with TRBJ1-3; 7 nucleotides line up with TRBD1. The ends lost 3 bases at V and 2 bases at J; junction bases unmatched: 5. Germline V gives CDR1 SGDLS, CDR2 YYNGEE. The CDR3 runs 15 residues. Written as DNA, the CDR3 is TGTGCCAGCAGCGCAGGCACAGGGGCTGGAAACACCATATATTTT. Protein sequence: CASSAGTGAGNTIYF.

The chain employs TRBV19 and TRBJ1-5; perhaps TRBD1 as D (5 bases). The CDR3 is made up of 15 amino acids. The germline V gene has CDR1 LNHDA and CDR2 SQIVND (reference sequence). The ends were cut back, 3 bases at V and 8 bases at J, with 17 bases in the middle. The CDR3 DNA reads as TGTGCCAGTAGTATCCGCGGGGGATCGGGTGAGCCCCAGCATTTT. Its translation is CASSIRGGSGEPQHF.

J is TRBJ1-2 and V is TRBV27; weak D call: TRBD1 (6 bases). Trimming took 3 bases from V and 4 from J, leaving 21 bases between them. Germline V gene lookup returns CDR1 MNHEY and CDR2 SMNVEV (reference sequence). The CDR3 length is 17 residues. The CDR3 DNA is TGTGCCAGCAGTTTCTACCCTCCACAGGGAGTGGGCTATGGCTACACCTTC. Encoded protein: CASSFYPPQGVGYGYTF.